This passage covers 9 T cell receptor beta chains from one sample sequenced in a study of chemoradiotherapy in HPV16-positive cancers (dated by TCRdb to the early 2020s). Libraries were built with the immunoSEQ multiplex PCR assay. TCRdb's version of the immuneACCESS table is confined to in-frame rearrangements and falls short of the full clone set. An unresolved V gene accounts for under half of the shortfall where checked; the remainder is of unknown origin. In all, the sample holds under 20,000 clones, and approximately 80% of those were seen once. The ten largest clones take up roughly 3.7% of the sample. Sequenced material: blood, taken from a patient who underwent chemoradiotherapy. These TCRs come from a human donor with HPV-associated anogenital cancer.

The J gene is TRBJ1-5, the V gene TRBV4-2; D unclear. V lost 4 bases to trimming and J lost 3 bases, with 16 bases between them. The CDR3 extends over 16 amino acids. Germline CDR1 reads LGHNA; CDR2 reads YNFKEQ. This chain's CDR3 is CASSRTVDRFNQPQHF. The CDR3 DNA reads TGTGCCAGCAGCCGAACGGTGGACCGATTCAATCAGCCCCAGCATTTT.

The chain combines TRBV5-1 with TRBJ2-7; a weak D match, TRBD2 (5 bases). Germline lookup yields CDR1 SGHRS and CDR2 YFSETQ. Trimming stripped 2 bases from V and 4 bases from J, with 13 bases between. The length of the CDR3 is 14 residues. The CDR3 loop reads CASSLPGLAYEQYF. CDR3 coding DNA: TGCGCCAGCAGCTTACCGGGTCTAGCATACGAGCAGTACTTC. Supplemented by reference TRBV5-1 and TRBJ2-7, the full variable domain reads KAGVTQTPRYLIKTRGQQVTLSCSPISGHRSVSWYQQTPGQGLQFLFEYFSETQRNKGNFPGRFSGRQFSNSRSEMNVSTLELGDSALYLCASSLPGLAYEQYFGPGTRLTVT.

The CDR3 spells CASSRRDRVVNEQFF. CDR3 nucleotides: TGTGCCAGCAGTCGCCGGGACAGGGTAGTCAATGAGCAGTTCTTC. This chain uses TRBV7-2 with TRBJ2-1, with 9 positions matching TRBD1. The CDR3 sequence is 15 residues long. Germline CDR1 is SGHTA and CDR2 is FQGNSA. J gave up 6 bases and V 6 bases, and 9 bases lay outside the gene matches.

The chain employs TRBV4-2 and TRBJ2-5; 8 nucleotides line up with TRBD2. Germline V gene lookup returns CDR1 LGHNA and CDR2 YNFKEQ. V was pared by 4 bases and J by 5 bases, with 6 bases of the junction left unmatched. This CDR3 region has 14 residues. CDR3 DNA sequence: TGTGCCAGCAGCCCAACCACGGGAGGGGAGACCCAGTACTTC. Its protein is CASSPTTGGETQYF.

V gene TRBV19 combines with J gene TRBJ2-2; D is ambiguous. The ends were cut back, 0 bases at V and 4 bases at J, with 0 bases in the middle. Germline-derived CDR1 and CDR2 are LNHDA and SQIVND (reference sequence). This CDR3 has 12 residues. The CDR3 sequence: CASSIDTGELFF. CDR3 coding DNA: TGTGCCAGTAGTATAGACACCGGGGAGCTGTTTTTT.

This chain connects TRBV11-2 to TRBJ1-4; D not resolved. The CDR3 is made up of 17 amino acids. V gave up 4 bases and J gave up 0 bases, with 15 bases separating them. Germline values: CDR1 SGHAT, CDR2 FQNNGV. The CDR3 sequence: CASSSLRGRTTNEKLFF. CDR3 coding DNA: TGTGCCAGCAGCTCGTTACGAGGGAGGACAACTAATGAAAAACTGTTTTTT.

The chain joins TRBV19 to TRBJ1-5, with 7 bases aligning to TRBD1. Looked up from germline, CDR1 is LNHDA and CDR2 is SQIVND (reference sequence). CDR3 size: 15 residues. After removal of 3 bases from V and 4 bases from J, the junction contained 6 bases not matched to a gene. The CDR3 spells CASSIGQGVNQPQHF. In DNA form, the CDR3 reads TGTGCCAGTAGTATCGGGCAGGGGGTTAATCAGCCCCAGCATTTT.

This rearrangement joins TRBV27 to TRBJ1-6, with a weak D call TRBD1 (5 bases). There are 15 residues in the CDR3. Per the germline V gene, CDR1 is MNHEY and CDR2 is SMNVEV (reference sequence). Trimming took 7 bases from V and 10 from J, leaving 20 bases between them. CDR3 bases: TGTGCCAGCAAAAGAGGGATGGAGGGACTCTCACCCCTCCACTTT. As protein: CASKRGMEGLSPLHF.

The CDR3 DNA sequence: TGTGCCAGCAGTGAATCACTAGCGGGGGGCAGGGAGACCCAGTACTTC. The encoded protein is CASSESLAGGRETQYF. V usage is TRBV2 and J usage is TRBJ2-5, with 12 bases matching TRBD2. Germline lookup yields CDR1 SNHLY and CDR2 FYNNEI. Germline trimming cut 2 bases from V and 5 bases from J; bases unmatched to any gene: 6. CDR3 length equals 16 residues.